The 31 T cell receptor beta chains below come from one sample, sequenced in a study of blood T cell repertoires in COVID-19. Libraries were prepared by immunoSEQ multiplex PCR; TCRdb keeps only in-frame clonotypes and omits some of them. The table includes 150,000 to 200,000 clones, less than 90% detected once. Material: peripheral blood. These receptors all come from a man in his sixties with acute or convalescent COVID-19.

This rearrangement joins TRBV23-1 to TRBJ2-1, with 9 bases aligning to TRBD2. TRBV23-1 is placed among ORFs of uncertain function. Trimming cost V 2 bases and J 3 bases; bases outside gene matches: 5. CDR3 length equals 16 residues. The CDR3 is CASSQKSSGDYNEQFF. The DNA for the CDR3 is TGCGCCAGCAGTCAAAAATCTAGCGGGGACTACAATGAGCAGTTCTTC.

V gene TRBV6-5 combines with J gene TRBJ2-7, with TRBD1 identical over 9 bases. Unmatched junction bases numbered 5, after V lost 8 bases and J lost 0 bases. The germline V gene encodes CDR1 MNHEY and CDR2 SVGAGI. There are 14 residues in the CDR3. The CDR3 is CASGTGYGSYEQYV. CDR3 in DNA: TGTGCCAGCGGGACAGGGTATGGCTCCTACGAGCAGTACGTC.

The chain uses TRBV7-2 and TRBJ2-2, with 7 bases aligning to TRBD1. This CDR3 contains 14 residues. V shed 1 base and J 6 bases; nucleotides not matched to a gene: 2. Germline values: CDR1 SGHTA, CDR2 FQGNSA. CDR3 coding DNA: TGTGCCAGCAGCTTAGGACAGGGTGCCGGGGAGCTGTTTTTT. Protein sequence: CASSLGQGAGELFF.

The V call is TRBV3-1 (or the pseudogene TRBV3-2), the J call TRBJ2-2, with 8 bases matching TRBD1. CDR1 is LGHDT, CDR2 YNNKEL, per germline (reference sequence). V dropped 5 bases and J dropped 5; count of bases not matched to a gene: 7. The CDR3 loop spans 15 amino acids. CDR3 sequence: CASSSDRAGTGELFF. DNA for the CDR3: TGTGCCAGCAGCTCGGACAGGGCGGGGACCGGGGAGCTGTTTTTT.

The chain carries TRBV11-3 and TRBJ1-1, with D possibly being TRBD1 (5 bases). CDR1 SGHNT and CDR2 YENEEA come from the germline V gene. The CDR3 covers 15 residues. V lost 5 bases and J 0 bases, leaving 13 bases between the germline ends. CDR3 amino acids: CASSPRTLMNTEAFF. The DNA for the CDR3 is TGTGCCAGCAGCCCCCGGACACTGATGAACACTGAAGCTTTCTTT.

DNA of the CDR3: TGTGCCAGCAGCTTAGTGGGCGGGGGGCAGGTAGAGACCCAGTACTTC. Encoded protein: CASSLVGGGQVETQYF. This rearrangement joins TRBV7-8 to TRBJ2-5; 8 bases align to TRBD2. The J segment lost 4 bases and the V segment lost 1 base, leaving 8 bases of the junction unmatched. The CDR3 runs 16 residues. From germline, CDR1 is SGHVS and CDR2 FQNEAQ.

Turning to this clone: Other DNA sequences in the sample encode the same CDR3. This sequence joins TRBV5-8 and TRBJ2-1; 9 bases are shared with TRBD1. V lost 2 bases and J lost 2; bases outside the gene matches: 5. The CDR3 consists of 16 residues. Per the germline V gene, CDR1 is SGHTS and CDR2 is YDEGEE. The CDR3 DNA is TGTGCCAGCAGCTTAGGAACAGGGGGCCCCTACAATGAGCAGTTCTTC. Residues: CASSLGTGGPYNEQFF.

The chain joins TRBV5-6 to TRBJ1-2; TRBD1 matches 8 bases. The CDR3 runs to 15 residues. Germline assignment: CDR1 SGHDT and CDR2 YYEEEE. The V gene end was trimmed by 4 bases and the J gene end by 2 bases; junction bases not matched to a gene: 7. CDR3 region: CASSPYGTGNYGYTF. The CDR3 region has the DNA TGTGCCAGCAGCCCCTATGGGACAGGAAACTATGGCTACACCTTC.

Written as DNA, the CDR3 is TGTGCCAGCAGCGGTCGACAGGGGACTAGCGGGACAGATACGCAGTATTTT. Its translation is CASSGRQGTSGTDTQYF. The V call is TRBV11-3, the J call TRBJ2-3; TRBD2 matches 12 bases. V trimming: 5 bases; J trimming: 3 bases; junction bases outside the gene matches: 9. The CDR3 spans 17 residues. Germline V gene data show CDR1 as SGHNT and CDR2 as YENEEA.

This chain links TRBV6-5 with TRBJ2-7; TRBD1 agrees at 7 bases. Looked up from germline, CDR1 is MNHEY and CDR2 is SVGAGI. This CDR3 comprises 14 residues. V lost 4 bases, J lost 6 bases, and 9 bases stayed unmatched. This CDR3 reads CASSWDSGIPEQYV. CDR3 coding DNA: TGTGCCAGCAGTTGGGACAGTGGGATCCCCGAGCAGTACGTC.

The chain's CDR3 is CASTVKAQRDTQYF. CDR3 in DNA: TGTGCCAGCACCGTTAAGGCCCAGCGGGATACGCAGTATTTT. This chain uses TRBV5-4 with TRBJ2-3; D perhaps matches TRBD2 (5 bases). The CDR3 has 14 amino acids. V was trimmed by 6 bases and J by 6 bases, leaving 17 bases between them. Per the germline V gene, CDR1 is SGHNT and CDR2 is YYREEE (reference sequence).

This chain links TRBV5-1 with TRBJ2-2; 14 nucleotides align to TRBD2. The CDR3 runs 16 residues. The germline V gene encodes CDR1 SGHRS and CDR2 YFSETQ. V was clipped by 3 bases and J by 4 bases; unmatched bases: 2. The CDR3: CASSWGLAGATGELFF. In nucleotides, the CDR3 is TGCGCCAGCAGCTGGGGACTAGCGGGGGCCACCGGGGAGCTGTTTTTT.

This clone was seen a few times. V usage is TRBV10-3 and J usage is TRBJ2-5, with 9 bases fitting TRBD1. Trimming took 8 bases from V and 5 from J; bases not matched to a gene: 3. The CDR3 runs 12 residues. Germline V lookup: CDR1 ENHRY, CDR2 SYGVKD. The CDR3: CAIGDREETQYF. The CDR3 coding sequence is TGTGCCATCGGGGACAGGGAGGAGACCCAGTACTTC.

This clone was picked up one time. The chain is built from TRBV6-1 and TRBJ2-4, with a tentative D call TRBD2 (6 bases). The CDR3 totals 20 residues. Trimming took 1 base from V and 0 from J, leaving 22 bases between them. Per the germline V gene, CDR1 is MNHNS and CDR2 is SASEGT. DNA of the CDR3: TGTGCCAGCAGTGAAGTGGGGAGGATCAATATACTTCTAGCCAAAAACATTCAGTACTTC. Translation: CASSEVGRINILLAKNIQYF.

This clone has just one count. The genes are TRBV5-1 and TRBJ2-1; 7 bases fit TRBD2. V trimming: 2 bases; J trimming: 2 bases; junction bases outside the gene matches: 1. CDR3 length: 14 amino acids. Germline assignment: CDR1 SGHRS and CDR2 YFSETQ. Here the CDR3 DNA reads TGCGCCAGCAGCTTTGCGGGGGCCTACAATGAGCAGTTCTTC. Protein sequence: CASSFAGAYNEQFF.

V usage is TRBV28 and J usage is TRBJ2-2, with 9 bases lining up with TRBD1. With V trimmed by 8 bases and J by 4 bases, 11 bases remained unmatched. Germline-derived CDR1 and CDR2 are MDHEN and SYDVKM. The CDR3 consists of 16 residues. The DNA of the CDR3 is TGTGCCAGCCGATCAACCGGACAGGGGTCCACCGGGGAGCTGTTTTTT. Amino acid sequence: CASRSTGQGSTGELFF.

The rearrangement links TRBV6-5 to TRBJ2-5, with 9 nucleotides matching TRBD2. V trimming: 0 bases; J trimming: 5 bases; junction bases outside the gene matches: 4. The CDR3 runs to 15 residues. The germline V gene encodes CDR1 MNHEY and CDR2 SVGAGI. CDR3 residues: CASSYSGLAGETQYF. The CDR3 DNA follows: TGTGCCAGCAGTTACTCAGGGCTAGCGGGGGAGACCCAGTACTTC.

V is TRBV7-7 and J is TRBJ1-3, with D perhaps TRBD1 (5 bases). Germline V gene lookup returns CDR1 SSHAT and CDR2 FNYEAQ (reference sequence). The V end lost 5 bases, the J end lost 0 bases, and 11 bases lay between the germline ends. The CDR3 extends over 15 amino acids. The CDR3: CASSPGGGSGNTIYF. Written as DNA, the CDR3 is TGTGCCAGCAGCCCCGGGGGGGGCTCTGGAAACACCATATATTTT.

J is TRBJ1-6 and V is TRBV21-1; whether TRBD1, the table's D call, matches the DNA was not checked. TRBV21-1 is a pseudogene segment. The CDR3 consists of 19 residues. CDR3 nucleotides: TGTGCCAGCAGCAAAGGGGCCGGGACAGGGCTAGGGCATAATTCACCCCTCCACTTT. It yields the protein CASSKGAGTGLGHNSPLHF.

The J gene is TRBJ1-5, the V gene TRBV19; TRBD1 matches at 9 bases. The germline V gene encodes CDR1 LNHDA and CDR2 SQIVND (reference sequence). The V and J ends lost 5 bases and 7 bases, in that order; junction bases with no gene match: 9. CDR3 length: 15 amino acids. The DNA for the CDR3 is TGTGCCAGTAGTGCTTCCCCACAGGGGGCCCAGCCCCAGCATTTT. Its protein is CASSASPQGAQPQHF.

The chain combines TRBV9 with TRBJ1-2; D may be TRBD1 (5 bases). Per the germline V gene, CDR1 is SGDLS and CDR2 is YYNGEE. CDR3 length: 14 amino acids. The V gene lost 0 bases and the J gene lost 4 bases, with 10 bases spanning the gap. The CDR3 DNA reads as TGTGCCAGCAGCGTAGACCAGGGAGGCTATGGCTACACCTTC. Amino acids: CASSVDQGGYGYTF.

The CDR3 DNA sequence: TGTGCCAGCTCACCAAGACGGACCAGGGTTCAAAAATACAATGAGCAGTTCTTC. Encoded protein: CASSPRRTRVQKYNEQFF. The J gene is TRBJ2-1, the V gene TRBV18, with D maybe TRBD1 (5 bases). Per the germline V gene, CDR1 is KGHSH and CDR2 is LQKENI. The CDR3 length is 18 residues. V was trimmed by 2 bases and J by 4 bases, leaving 21 bases between them.

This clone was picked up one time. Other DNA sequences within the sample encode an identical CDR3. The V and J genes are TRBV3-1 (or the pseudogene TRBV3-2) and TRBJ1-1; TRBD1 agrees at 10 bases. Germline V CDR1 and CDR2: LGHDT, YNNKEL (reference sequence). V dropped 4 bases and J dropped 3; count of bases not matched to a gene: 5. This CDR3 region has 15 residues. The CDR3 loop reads CASSPSDRGHTEAFF. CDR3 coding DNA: TGTGCCAGCAGCCCCTCAGACAGGGGGCACACTGAAGCTTTCTTT.

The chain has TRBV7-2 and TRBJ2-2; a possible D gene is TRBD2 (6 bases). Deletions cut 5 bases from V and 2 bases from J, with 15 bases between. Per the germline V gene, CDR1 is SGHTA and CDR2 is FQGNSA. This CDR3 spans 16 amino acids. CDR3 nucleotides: TGTGCCAGCAGCCGCTATGGAGGGGCTAACACCGGGGAGCTGTTTTTT. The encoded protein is CASSRYGGANTGELFF.

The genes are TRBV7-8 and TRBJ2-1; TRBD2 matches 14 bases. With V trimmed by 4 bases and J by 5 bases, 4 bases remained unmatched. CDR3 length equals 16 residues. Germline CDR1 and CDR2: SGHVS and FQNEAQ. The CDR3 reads CASSSWGLAGDNEQFF. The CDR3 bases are TGTGCCAGCAGCTCCTGGGGACTAGCGGGAGACAATGAGCAGTTCTTC.

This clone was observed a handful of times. CDR3 in DNA: TGTGCCAGTAGTATGGGACAGGGACAGGTCTACGAGCAGTACTTC. Encoded protein: CASSMGQGQVYEQYF. This chain links TRBV19 with TRBJ2-7, with 9 bases identical to TRBD1. Germline-derived CDR1 and CDR2 are LNHDA and SQIVND (reference sequence). The CDR3 consists of 15 residues. V trimming: 3 bases; J trimming: 3 bases; junction bases outside the gene matches: 6. The variable domain in full, with the rest retrieved from reference TRBV19 and TRBJ2-7, is DGGITQSPKYLFRKEGQNVTLSCEQNLNHDAMYWYRQDPGQGLRLIYYSQIVNDFQKGDIAEGYSVSREKKESFPLTVTSAQKNPTAFYLCASSMGQGQVYEQYFGPGTRLTVT.

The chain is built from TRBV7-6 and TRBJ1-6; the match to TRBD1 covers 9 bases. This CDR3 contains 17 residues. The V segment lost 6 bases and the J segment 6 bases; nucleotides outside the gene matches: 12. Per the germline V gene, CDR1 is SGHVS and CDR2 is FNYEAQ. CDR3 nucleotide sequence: TGTGCCAGCAGTTATAGACAGGGGGTCGGTTCTAATTCACCCCTCCACTTT. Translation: CASSYRQGVGSNSPLHF.

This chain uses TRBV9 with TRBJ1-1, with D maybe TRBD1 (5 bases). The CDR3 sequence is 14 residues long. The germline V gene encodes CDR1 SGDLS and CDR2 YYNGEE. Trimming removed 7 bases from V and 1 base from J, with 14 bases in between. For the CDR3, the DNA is TGTGCCAGCTCGCTGGGAGGACAGAACACTGAAGCTTTCTTT. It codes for CASSLGGQNTEAFF. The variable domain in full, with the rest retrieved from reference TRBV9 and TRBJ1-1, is DSGVTQTPKHLITATGQRVTLRCSPRSGDLSVYWYQQSLDQGLQFLIQYYNGEERAKGNILERFSAQQFPDLHSELNLSSLELGDSALYFCASSLGGQNTEAFFGQGTRLTVV.

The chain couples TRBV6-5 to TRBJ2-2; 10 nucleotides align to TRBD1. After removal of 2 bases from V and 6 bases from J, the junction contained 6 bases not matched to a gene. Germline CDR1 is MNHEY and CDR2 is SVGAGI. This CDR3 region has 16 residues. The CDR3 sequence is CASSYAGTGEAGELFF. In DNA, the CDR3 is TGTGCCAGCAGTTACGCCGGGACAGGGGAGGCCGGGGAGCTGTTTTTT.

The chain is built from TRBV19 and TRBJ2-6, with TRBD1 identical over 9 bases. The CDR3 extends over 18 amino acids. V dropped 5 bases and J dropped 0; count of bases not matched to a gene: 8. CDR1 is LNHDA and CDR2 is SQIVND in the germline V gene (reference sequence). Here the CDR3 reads CASSSRQGEGSGANVLTF. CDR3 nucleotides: TGTGCCAGTAGTTCCCGACAGGGGGAGGGCTCTGGGGCCAACGTCCTGACTTTC.

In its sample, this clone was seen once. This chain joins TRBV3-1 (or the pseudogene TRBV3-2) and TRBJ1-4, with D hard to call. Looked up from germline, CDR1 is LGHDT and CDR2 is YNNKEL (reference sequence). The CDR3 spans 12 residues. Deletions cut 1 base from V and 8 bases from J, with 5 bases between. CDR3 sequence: CASSQVREKLFF. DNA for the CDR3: TGTGCCAGCAGCCAAGTCAGGGAAAAACTGTTTTTT.